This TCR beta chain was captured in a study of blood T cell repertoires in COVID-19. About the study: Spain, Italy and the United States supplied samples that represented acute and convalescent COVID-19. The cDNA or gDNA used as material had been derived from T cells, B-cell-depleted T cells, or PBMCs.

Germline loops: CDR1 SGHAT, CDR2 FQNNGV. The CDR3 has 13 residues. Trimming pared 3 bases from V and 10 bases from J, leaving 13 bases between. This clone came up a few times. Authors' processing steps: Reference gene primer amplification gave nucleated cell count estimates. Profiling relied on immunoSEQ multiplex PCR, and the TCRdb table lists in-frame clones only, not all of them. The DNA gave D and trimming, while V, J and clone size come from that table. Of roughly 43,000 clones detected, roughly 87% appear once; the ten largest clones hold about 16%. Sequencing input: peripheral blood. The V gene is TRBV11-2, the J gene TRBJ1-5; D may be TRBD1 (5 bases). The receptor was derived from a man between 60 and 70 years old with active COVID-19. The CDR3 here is CASSFGGRGPQHF. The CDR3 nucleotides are TGTGCCAGCAGCTTCGGGGGAAGAGGACCCCAGCATTTT.